These T cell receptor beta chains were read from a single sample in a study of cytomegalovirus exposure and HLA in healthy donors. Sequencing used immunoSEQ multiplex PCR; TCRdb keeps in-frame clones, though not all of them. This sample has approximately 100,000 clones, with around two thirds found just once. The sample comprised PBMCs. The receptors here all came from a man in his fifties or sixties in good health and CMV-seropositive. Each CDR3 is given with its conserved first and last residue. D genes are given only for firm matches. Not all rows give a size; the values are once, few, many and, for expanded clones, a class.

few,TRBV5-6,TRBD2,TRBJ2-1,CASSSLLPLAGGDEQFF,TGTGCCAGCAGCTCCCTTCTCCCGCTAGCGGGCGGGGATGAGCAGTTCTTC
.,TRBV7-2,.,TRBJ1-2,CASRSGAGANYGYTF,TGTGCCAGCAGATCAGGGGCAGGGGCTAACTATGGCTACACCTTC
.,TRBV2,TRBD1,TRBJ1-2,CARTYRGRSGGYTF,TGTGCCAGGACGTACAGGGGAAGGAGCGGTGGCTACACCTTC
.,TRBV7-3,.,TRBJ1-1,CASSFTGSNTEAFF,TGTGCCAGCAGCTTCACCGGGTCGAACACTGAAGCTTTCTTT
.,TRBV5-1,TRBD1,TRBJ2-5,CASSLEGAETQYF,TGCGCCAGCAGCTTGGAGGGGGCAGAGACCCAGTACTTC
.,TRBV5-1,.,TRBJ2-2,CASTPGHPNTGELFF,TGCGCCAGTACCCCGGGACATCCGAACACCGGGGAGCTGTTTTTT
.,TRBV7-2,.,TRBJ1-3,CASSLQGSGAGNTIYF,TGTGCCAGCAGCTTACAGGGATCGGGCGCTGGAAACACCATATATTTT
.,TRBV27,TRBD1,TRBJ1-2,CASSSGGGYTF,TGTGCCAGCAGTTCAGGGGGCGGCTACACCTTC
once,TRBV10-3,TRBD1,TRBJ2-5,CAITRDSQETQYF,TGTGCCATCACCAGGGACAGCCAAGAGACCCAGTACTTC
.,TRBV11-2,.,TRBJ2-7,CASSLNTEGEQYF,TGTGCCAGCAGCTTGAACACAGAAGGCGAGCAGTACTTC
.,TRBV27,.,TRBJ2-2,CASTSLANTGELFF,TGTGCCAGCACCTCCCTAGCGAACACCGGGGAGCTGTTTTTT
.,TRBV2,.,TRBJ1-5,CASSSGREQPQHF,TGTGCCAGCAGTTCGGGACGGGAGCAGCCCCAGCATTTT
.,TRBV27,.,TRBJ2-2,CASTPGVNTGELFF,TGTGCCAGCACCCCGGGTGTGAACACCGGGGAGCTGTTTTTT
.,TRBV9,TRBD2,TRBJ2-7,CASSTRGTSGLPEQYF,TGTGCCAGCAGCACCAGGGGGACTAGCGGGCTACCCGAGCAGTACTTC
few,TRBV2,.,TRBJ1-1,CASSRENTEAFF,TGTGCCAGCAGTCGAGAGAACACTGAAGCTTTCTTT
.,TRBV21-1,.,TRBJ2-1,CASSPPWTSEKGRLSYNEQFF,TGTGCCAGCAGCCCCCCTTGGACTAGCGAGAAAGGCAGACTATCCTACAATGAGCAGTTCTTC
once,TRBV11-3,.,TRBJ2-1,CASSGRDDSYNEQFF,TGTGCCAGCAGCGGGCGGGATGACTCCTACAATGAGCAGTTCTTC
.,TRBV4-1,.,TRBJ2-5,CASSQEQGVTQYF,TGCGCCAGCAGCCAAGAACAGGGAGTGACCCAGTACTTC
.,TRBV29-1,TRBD1,TRBJ1-2,CSVGTGSNYGYTF,TGCAGCGTCGGGACAGGCTCTAACTATGGCTACACCTTC
.,TRBV10-1,TRBD2,TRBJ2-7,CASGGTSGTYEQYF,TGCGCCAGCGGGGGGACTAGCGGGACTTACGAGCAGTACTTC
.,TRBV5-4,TRBD1,TRBJ2-2,CASSPRDRVAGELFF,TGTGCCAGCAGCCCTCGGGACAGGGTGGCCGGGGAGCTGTTTTTT
.,TRBV6-6,TRBD1,TRBJ1-2,CASSYDDRGFNYGYTF,TGTGCCAGCAGTTACGATGACAGGGGGTTTAACTATGGCTACACCTTC
few,TRBV13,.,TRBJ1-2,CASSSSTGIYGYTF,TGTGCCAGCAGCTCCTCTACAGGGATCTATGGCTACACCTTC
.,TRBV7-8,.,TRBJ1-1,CASSFNRVGEAFF,TGTGCCAGCAGCTTTAACAGGGTGGGGGAAGCTTTCTTT